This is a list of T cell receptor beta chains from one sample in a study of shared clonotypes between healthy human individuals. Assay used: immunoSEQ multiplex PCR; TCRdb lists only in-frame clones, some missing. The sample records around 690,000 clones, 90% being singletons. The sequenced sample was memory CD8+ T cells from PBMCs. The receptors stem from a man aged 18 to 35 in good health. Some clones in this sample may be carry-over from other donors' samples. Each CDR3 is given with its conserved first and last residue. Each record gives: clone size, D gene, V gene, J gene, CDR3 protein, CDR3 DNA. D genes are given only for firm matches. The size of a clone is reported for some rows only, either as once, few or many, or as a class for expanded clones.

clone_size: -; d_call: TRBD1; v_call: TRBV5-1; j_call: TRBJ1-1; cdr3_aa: CASTWTGQNTEAFF; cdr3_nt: TGCGCCAGCACCTGGACAGGGCAGAACACTGAAGCTTTCTTT
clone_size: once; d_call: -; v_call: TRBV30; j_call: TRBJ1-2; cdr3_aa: CAWSAPLRGAQGGYTF; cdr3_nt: TGTGCCTGGAGTGCCCCCCTACGAGGGGCCCAGGGCGGCTACACCTTC
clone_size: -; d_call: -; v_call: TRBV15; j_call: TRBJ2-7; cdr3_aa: CATSSPRRGTYEQYF; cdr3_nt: TGTGCCACCAGCAGCCCCCGAAGGGGGACCTACGAGCAGTACTTC
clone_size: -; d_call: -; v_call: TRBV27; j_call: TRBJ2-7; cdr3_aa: CASSPSTGPSYEQYF; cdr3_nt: TGTGCCAGCAGTCCGTCAACGGGACCGTCCTACGAGCAGTACTTC
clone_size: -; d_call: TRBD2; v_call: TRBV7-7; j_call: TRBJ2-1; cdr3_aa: CASSLGTSGRAGNEQFF; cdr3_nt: TGTGCCAGCAGCTTAGGGACTAGCGGGAGGGCCGGCAATGAGCAGTTCTTC
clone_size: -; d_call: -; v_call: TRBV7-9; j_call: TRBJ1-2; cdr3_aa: CASSLVGSYGYTF; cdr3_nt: TGTGCCAGCAGCTTAGTGGGGTCCTATGGCTACACCTTC
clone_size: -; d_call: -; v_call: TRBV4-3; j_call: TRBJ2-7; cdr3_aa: CASSHLTGAGPPYEQYF; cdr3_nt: TGCGCCAGCAGCCATCTAACCGGGGCGGGTCCGCCCTACGAGCAGTACTTC
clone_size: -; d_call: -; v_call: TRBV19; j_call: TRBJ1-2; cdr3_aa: CASSRGGGSDYGYTF; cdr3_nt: TGTGCCAGTAGTAGAGGTGGAGGGTCGGACTATGGCTACACCTTC
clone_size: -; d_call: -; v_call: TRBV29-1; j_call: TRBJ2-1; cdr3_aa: CSAGLLGVNEQFF; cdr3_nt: TGCAGCGCCGGACTACTGGGTGTCAATGAGCAGTTCTTC
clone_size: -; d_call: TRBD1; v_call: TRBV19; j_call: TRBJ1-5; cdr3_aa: CASGGRQGAPDNQPQHF; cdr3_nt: TGTGCCAGTGGTGGCCGACAGGGGGCCCCTGACAATCAGCCCCAGCATTTT
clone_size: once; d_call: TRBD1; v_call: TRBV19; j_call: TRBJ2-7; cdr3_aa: CASSSGTDYEQYF; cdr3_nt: TGTGCCAGTTCCTCCGGGACAGACTACGAGCAGTACTTC
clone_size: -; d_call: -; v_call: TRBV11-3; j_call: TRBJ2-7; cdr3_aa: CASSSLLRDSISEEQYF; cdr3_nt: TGTGCCAGCAGCTCGCTACTCCGGGACTCGATCTCGGAGGAGCAGTACTTC
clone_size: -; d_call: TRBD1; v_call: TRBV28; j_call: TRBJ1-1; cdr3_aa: CASSSDRTGGTEAFF; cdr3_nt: TGTGCCAGCAGTTCAGACCGGACAGGGGGTACTGAAGCTTTCTTT
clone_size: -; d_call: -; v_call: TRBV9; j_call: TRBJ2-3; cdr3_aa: CASSPKRLERVDTQYF; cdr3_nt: TGTGCCAGCAGCCCGAAGCGACTAGAACGTGTGGATACGCAGTATTTT
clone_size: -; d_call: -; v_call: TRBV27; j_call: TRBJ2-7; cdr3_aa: CASCLTRGCYEQYF; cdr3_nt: TGTGCCAGCTGCCTAACCCGGGGGTGCTACGAGCAGTACTTC
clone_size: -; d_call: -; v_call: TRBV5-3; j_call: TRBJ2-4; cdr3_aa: CARSLLTRTSGSLAKNIQYF; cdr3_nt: TGTGCCAGAAGCTTGCTCACCCGAACCTCCGGGAGTCTAGCCAAAAACATTCAGTACTTC
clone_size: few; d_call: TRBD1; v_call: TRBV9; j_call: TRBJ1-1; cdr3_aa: CASRRTGYMNTEAFF; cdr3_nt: TGTGCCAGCAGACGGACAGGGTACATGAACACTGAAGCTTTCTTT
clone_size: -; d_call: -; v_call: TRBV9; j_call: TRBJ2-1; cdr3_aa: CASSGAKGNYNEQFF; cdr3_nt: TGTGCCAGCAGCGGGGCTAAGGGAAACTACAATGAGCAGTTCTTC
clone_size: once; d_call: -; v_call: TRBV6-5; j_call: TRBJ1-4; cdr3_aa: CASSLGVANEKLFF; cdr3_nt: TGTGCCAGCAGTCTAGGGGTAGCTAATGAAAAACTGTTTTTT
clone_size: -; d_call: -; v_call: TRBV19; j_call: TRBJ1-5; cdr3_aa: CASSTHLRIFNQPQHF; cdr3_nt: TGTGCCAGTAGTACGCACCTTCGGATTTTCAATCAGCCCCAGCATTTT